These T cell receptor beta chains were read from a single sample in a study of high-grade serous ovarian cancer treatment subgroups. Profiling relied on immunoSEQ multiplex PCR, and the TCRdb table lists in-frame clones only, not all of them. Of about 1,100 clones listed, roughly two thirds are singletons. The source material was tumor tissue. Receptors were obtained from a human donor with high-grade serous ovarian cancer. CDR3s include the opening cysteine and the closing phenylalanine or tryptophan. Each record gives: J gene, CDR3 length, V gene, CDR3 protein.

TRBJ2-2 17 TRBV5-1 CASSPLAGGGYTGELFF
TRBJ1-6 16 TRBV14 CASSQGAGAGYSPLHF
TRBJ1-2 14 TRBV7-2 CASSRQGARSGYTF
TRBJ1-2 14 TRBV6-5 CASSLGGAEYGYTF
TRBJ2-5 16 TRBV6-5 CASSYSGTSGSETQYF
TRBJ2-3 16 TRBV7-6 CASSPSPRLLSDTQYF
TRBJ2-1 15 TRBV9 CASSGAPSSYNEQFF
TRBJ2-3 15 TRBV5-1 CASSPLAGGPDTQYF
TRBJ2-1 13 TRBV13 CASSGLGWNEQFF
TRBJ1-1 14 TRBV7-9 CASSHTGLNTEAFF
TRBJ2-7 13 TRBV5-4 CASSLARGYGQYF
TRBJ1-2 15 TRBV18 CASSPGQGFSSGYTF
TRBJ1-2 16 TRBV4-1 CASSQESLGAGYGYTF
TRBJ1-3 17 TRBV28 CASSWEGSTDNRNTIYF
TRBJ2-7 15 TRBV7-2 CASSFKTGGAYEQYF
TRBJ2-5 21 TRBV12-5 CASGLVNKLPGKRGGRETQYF
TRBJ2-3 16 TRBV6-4 CASSDSTSGGSDTQYF